A single sample gave rise to the 4 T cell receptor beta chains below, sequenced in a study of blood T cell repertoires in COVID-19. The table came from immunoSEQ multiplex PCR; TCRdb's copy has only in-frame clones and leaves some out. The sample records about 60,000 clones, just over 85% being singletons. Sequencing was done on a sample of peripheral blood. These TCRs come from a man aged 35-49 years with acute or convalescent COVID-19.

In this sample, this clone turned up a few times. The V and J genes are TRBV2 and TRBJ2-2; 9 positions match TRBD2. Germline lookup yields CDR1 SNHLY and CDR2 FYNNEI. This CDR3 is built from 15 residues. Unmatched junction bases numbered 8, after V lost 6 bases and J lost 6 bases. The CDR3 sequence is CASRNSGGRAGELFF. The CDR3 DNA reads TGTGCCAGCAGGAATAGCGGGGGCAGGGCCGGGGAGCTGTTTTTT. The full variable domain, in which reference TRBV2 and TRBJ2-2 provide the parts outside the CDR3, is EPEVTQTPSHQVTQMGQEVILRCVPISNHLYFYWYRQILGQKVEFLVSFYNNEISEKSEIFDDQFSVERPDGSNFTLKIRSTKLEDSAMYFCASRNSGGRAGELFFGEGSRLTVL.

This sequence joins TRBV30 and TRBJ2-1; 12 bases fit TRBD2. The CDR3 has 15 residues. Trimming at V came to 5 bases and at J to 6 bases, leaving 8 bases not matched to a gene. The germline gives CDR1 GTSNPN, CDR2 SVGIG (reference sequence). The CDR3 nucleotides are TGTGCCTGGGGAAAAGGACTAGCGGGGAGCAATGAGCAGTTCTTC. Amino acid sequence: CAWGKGLAGSNEQFF.

The V call is TRBV2, the J call TRBJ1-2; D is unresolved. This CDR3 comprises 14 residues. The germline V gene encodes CDR1 SNHLY and CDR2 FYNNEI. V was shortened by 7 bases and J by 6 bases, with 18 bases between the two germline ends. CDR3 region: CASMFARSMDGYTF. CDR3 in DNA: TGTGCCAGCATGTTCGCGAGGTCAATGGATGGCTACACCTTC.

This sequence joins TRBV11-2 and TRBJ1-4; D remains unclear. With 4 bases removed from V and 0 bases from J, the gap between germline ends came to 9 bases. Germline V lookup: CDR1 SGHAT, CDR2 FQNNGV. The CDR3 covers 15 residues. CDR3 sequence reads: CASSSYSSTNEKLFF. CDR3 coding DNA: TGTGCCAGCAGCTCGTACAGCTCAACTAATGAAAAACTGTTTTTT.